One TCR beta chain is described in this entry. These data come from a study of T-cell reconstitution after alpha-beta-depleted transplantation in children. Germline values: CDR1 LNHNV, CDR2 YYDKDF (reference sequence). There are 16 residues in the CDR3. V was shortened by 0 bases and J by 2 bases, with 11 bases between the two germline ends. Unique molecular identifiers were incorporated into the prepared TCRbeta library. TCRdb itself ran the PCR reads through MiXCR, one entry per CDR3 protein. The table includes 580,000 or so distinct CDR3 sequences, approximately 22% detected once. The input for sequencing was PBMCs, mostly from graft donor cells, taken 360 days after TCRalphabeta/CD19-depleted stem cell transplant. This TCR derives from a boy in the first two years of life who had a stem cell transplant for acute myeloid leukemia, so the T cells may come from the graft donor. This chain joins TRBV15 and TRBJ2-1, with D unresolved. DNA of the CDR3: TGTGCCACCAGCAGAGATTGGGGTACCCCCTACAATGAGCAGTTCTTC. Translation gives CATSRDWGTPYNEQFF.